This is a list of T cell receptor beta chains from one sample in a study of cytomegalovirus exposure and HLA in healthy donors. Profiled with immunoSEQ multiplex PCR; TCRdb holds only in-frame clones, not every one. The sample lists more than 100,000 clones, more than 55% occurring once. The sequenced material came from PBMCs. The source of these receptors is a man between 18 and 29 years old in good health and CMV-seronegative. Each CDR3 is given with its conserved first and last residue. The order of the fields is D gene, clone size, J gene, V gene, CDR3 protein, CDR3 DNA. D genes are given only for firm matches. Some rows have no size entry. The others give once, few or many, or a class for an expanded clone.

d_call: -
clone_size: few
j_call: TRBJ1-1
v_call: TRBV27
cdr3_aa: CASSLSPGAGTEAFF
cdr3_nt: TGTGCCAGCAGTTTATCCCCAGGGGCAGGCACTGAAGCTTTCTTT

d_call: TRBD1
clone_size: few
j_call: TRBJ2-7
v_call: TRBV30
cdr3_aa: CAWSVRQGVADEQYF
cdr3_nt: TGTGCCTGGAGTGTACGACAGGGAGTAGCCGACGAGCAGTACTTC

d_call: TRBD2
clone_size: few
j_call: TRBJ2-7
v_call: TRBV11-2
cdr3_aa: CASSLVASGTYEQYF
cdr3_nt: TGTGCCAGCAGCTTAGTCGCTAGCGGAACCTACGAGCAGTACTTC

d_call: -
clone_size: -
j_call: TRBJ2-1
v_call: TRBV7-9
cdr3_aa: CASSLARPVNNEQFF
cdr3_nt: TGTGCCAGCAGCTTAGCGCGGCCCGTCAACAATGAGCAGTTCTTC

d_call: TRBD1
clone_size: -
j_call: TRBJ2-3
v_call: TRBV5-4
cdr3_aa: CATRTGGQTDTQYF
cdr3_nt: TGTGCCACCAGAACAGGGGGCCAGACAGATACGCAGTATTTT

d_call: TRBD2
clone_size: -
j_call: TRBJ2-7
v_call: TRBV6-7
cdr3_aa: CASSNSGSFYEQYF
cdr3_nt: TGTGCCAGCAGTAATAGCGGGAGTTTCTACGAGCAGTACTTC

d_call: -
clone_size: -
j_call: TRBJ2-2
v_call: TRBV4-2
cdr3_aa: CASSQESRGTGELFF
cdr3_nt: TGTGCCAGCAGCCAAGAATCCCGGGGTACCGGGGAGCTGTTTTTT

d_call: TRBD1
clone_size: -
j_call: TRBJ1-6
v_call: TRBV7-8
cdr3_aa: CASSRDRVYPLHF
cdr3_nt: TGTGCCAGCAGTCGAGACAGGGTCTATCCCCTCCACTTT

d_call: TRBD1
clone_size: -
j_call: TRBJ2-7
v_call: TRBV27
cdr3_aa: CASSLRWGQVYEQYF
cdr3_nt: TGTGCCAGCAGTCTAAGATGGGGACAGGTCTACGAGCAGTACTTC

d_call: -
clone_size: -
j_call: TRBJ2-1
v_call: TRBV4-1
cdr3_aa: CASSQLNEQFF
cdr3_nt: TGCGCCAGCAGCCAACTCAATGAGCAGTTCTTC

d_call: -
clone_size: few
j_call: TRBJ2-7
v_call: TRBV2
cdr3_aa: CASSRDKTYEQYF
cdr3_nt: TGTGCCAGCAGTAGGGACAAAACCTACGAGCAGTACTTC

d_call: -
clone_size: -
j_call: TRBJ1-4
v_call: TRBV21-1
cdr3_aa: CPSSKDNREGEKLFF
cdr3_nt: TGTCCCAGCAGCAAAGATAACAGGGAAGGTGAAAAACTGTTTTTT

d_call: -
clone_size: -
j_call: TRBJ1-5
v_call: TRBV30
cdr3_aa: CAWRVGVNQPQHF
cdr3_nt: TGTGCCTGGAGGGTAGGGGTCAATCAGCCCCAGCATTTT

d_call: TRBD1
clone_size: few
j_call: TRBJ1-1
v_call: TRBV5-1
cdr3_aa: CASSIPGQGPRNTEAFF
cdr3_nt: TGCGCCAGCAGCATCCCGGGACAGGGGCCGAGGAACACTGAAGCTTTCTTT

d_call: TRBD1
clone_size: few
j_call: TRBJ1-5
v_call: TRBV7-2
cdr3_aa: CASSTQGAGGQPQHF
cdr3_nt: TGTGCCAGCAGCACCCAGGGGGCAGGAGGTCAGCCCCAGCATTTT